This TCR beta chain emerged from a study of blood T cell repertoires in COVID-19. Sequenced by immunoSEQ multiplex PCR; TCRdb stores in-frame clones only, minus some. The sample holds 110,000 to 150,000 clones; 78% are singletons and the top ten take about 1.9%. CDR3 length equals 15 residues. The germline gives CDR1 MNHEY, CDR2 SMNVEV (reference sequence). The V gene end was trimmed by 6 bases and the J gene end by 3 bases; junction bases not matched to a gene: 7. This clone has a single count. This sequence was found in a woman aged 55 to 70 with acute or convalescent COVID-19. This chain connects TRBV27 to TRBJ2-1, with 8 bases aligning to TRBD2. Sequencing was performed on peripheral blood. The CDR3 loop reads CASSSSSGYYNEQFF. DNA of the CDR3: TGTGCCAGCAGCTCATCTAGCGGGTACTACAATGAGCAGTTCTTC.